This T cell receptor beta chain originates from a study of blood T cell repertoires in COVID-19. Study information: Sources were T cells, B-cell-depleted T cells, or PBMCs; the material itself was cDNA or gDNA.

V lost 1 base to trimming and J lost 4 bases, with 16 bases between them. There are 16 residues in the CDR3. CDR1 is SGHVS, CDR2 FQNEAQ, per germline. Profiling relied on immunoSEQ multiplex PCR, and the TCRdb table lists in-frame clones only, not all of them. In the table there are about 20,000 clones, 80% to 90% of which are singletons. Source material: peripheral blood. V gene TRBV7-8 combines with J gene TRBJ2-5, with D tentatively TRBD1 (6 bases). This receptor was obtained from a human donor in a cohort sampled during active COVID-19. The CDR3 loop reads CASSLEGHSAVETQYF. The CDR3, as DNA: TGTGCCAGCAGCTTAGAGGGACACTCAGCGGTAGAGACCCAGTACTTC.